Listed below are T cell receptor beta chains from one sample, sequenced in a study of T cells in Graves' hyperthyroidism and ophthalmopathy. One entry per CDR3 protein, called by TCRdb with MiXCR from the multiplex PCR reads. Counted here are about 590,000 distinct CDR3 sequences, approximately 14% occurring once; the ten biggest clones make up 7% to 9%. Sequencing was carried out using blood. The receptor source for this set is a young woman with Graves' ophthalmopathy. Each CDR3 is given with its conserved first and last residue. D genes are given only for firm matches. A clone size is listed for some rows: how often the clone was seen (once, few, many), or a class if it is expanded.

cdr3_aa cdr3_nt v_call d_call clone_size j_call
CASSSSTGTSSYEQYF TGTGCCAGCAGCTCGTCAACCGGTACCAGCTCCTACGAGCAGTACTTC TRBV7-9 . many TRBJ2-7
CASTVSEGAGYGYTF TGTGCCAGCACCGTCTCTGAGGGGGCTGGCTATGGCTACACCTTC TRBV28 TRBD1 many TRBJ1-2
CASSERDRNYGYTF TGTGCCAGCAGTGAGAGGGACAGGAACTATGGCTACACCTTC TRBV6-1 TRBD1 few TRBJ1-2
CSVMDSHSYEQYF TGCAGCGTTATGGACAGCCACTCCTACGAGCAGTACTTC TRBV29-1 . few TRBJ2-7
CASSLTPSSLPNTEAFF TGTGCCAGCAGCCTAACCCCCTCCTCTTTACCGAACACTGAAGCTTTCTTT TRBV7-9 . many TRBJ1-1
CASRDAGTSGRAYITGELFF TGTGCCAGCAGGGATGCCGGGACTAGCGGGAGGGCCTATATCACCGGGGAGCTGTTTTTT TRBV7-2 TRBD2 many TRBJ2-2
CASRGDRPPLDYGYTF TGTGCCAGCAGAGGGGACAGGCCCCCGCTAGACTATGGCTACACCTTC TRBV6-1 TRBD1 . TRBJ1-2
CATEVTYGYTF TGTGCCACCGAGGTTACCTATGGCTACACCTTC TRBV6-1 . few TRBJ1-2
CSARDANRGEQETQYF TGCAGTGCTAGAGATGCAAACAGGGGGGAGCAAGAGACCCAGTACTTC TRBV20-1 TRBD1 many TRBJ2-5
CASSSVRQIVDTEAFF TGTGCCAGCAGTAGCGTTCGACAGATTGTGGACACTGAAGCTTTCTTT TRBV2 . . TRBJ1-1
CASSLGQPAFF TGTGCCAGCAGCTTAGGACAGCCAGCTTTCTTT TRBV7-2 . many TRBJ1-1
CASSGGPPYEQYF TGTGCCAGCTCCGGAGGGCCTCCCTACGAGCAGTACTTC TRBV18 . many TRBJ2-7
CASSSTGEGEAFF TGTGCCAGCAGCTCGACAGGCGAGGGTGAAGCTTTCTTT TRBV7-2 . many TRBJ1-1
CASRLRGNTGELFF TGTGCCAGCAGACTCAGGGGGAACACCGGGGAGCTGTTTTTT TRBV12-3/TRBV12-4 . many TRBJ2-2
CASSFGLAGTETQYF TGTGCCAGCAGTTTCGGACTAGCGGGAACTGAGACCCAGTACTTC TRBV28 TRBD2 . TRBJ2-5
CASSFRETETQYF TGTGCCAGCAGTTTTCGGGAGACGGAGACCCAGTACTTC TRBV12-3/TRBV12-4 . . TRBJ2-5
CASSHSTGRSQETQYF TGCGCCAGCAGCCACTCTACAGGGAGGTCGCAAGAGACCCAGTACTTC TRBV4-1 . many TRBJ2-5
CASSTNSGADYEQYF TGTGCCAGTAGTACCAACAGCGGGGCTGACTACGAGCAGTACTTC TRBV19 TRBD2 many TRBJ2-7
CASRPGGYTEAFF TGTGCCAGCAGACCGGGAGGGTACACTGAAGCTTTCTTT TRBV28 . many TRBJ1-1
CASSPASYGYTF TGTGCCAGCAGCCCAGCCAGTTATGGCTACACCTTC TRBV28 . once TRBJ1-2
CSAKEGQLPDQPQHF TGCAGCGCCAAAGAGGGACAGCTCCCGGATCAGCCCCAGCATTTT TRBV29-1 TRBD1 few TRBJ1-5
CASSLKRGVTYNEQFF TGTGCCAGCAGTTTAAAGCGGGGTGTGACCTACAATGAGCAGTTCTTC TRBV12-3/TRBV12-4 TRBD2 . TRBJ2-1
CASSLRLETQYF TGTGCCAGCAGCTTAAGGCTAGAGACCCAGTACTTC TRBV7-2 . many TRBJ2-5
CSARDQYRVYGYTF TGCAGTGCTAGAGATCAGTACAGGGTCTATGGCTACACCTTC TRBV20-1 . many TRBJ1-2
CASPSKDRSPYGYTF TGTGCCAGCCCTTCCAAGGACAGGTCCCCTTATGGCTACACCTTC TRBV6-1 TRBD1 . TRBJ1-2
CASSFPGLYEQYF TGTGCCAGCAGCTTCCCAGGGTTGTACGAGCAGTACTTC TRBV7-9 . . TRBJ2-7
CASSLEWVYEQYF TGTGCCAGCAGCTTAGAGTGGGTGTACGAGCAGTACTTC TRBV7-2 . few TRBJ2-7
CASSWKQGLTSNYGYTF TGTGCCAGTAGTTGGAAGCAAGGACTCACTTCTAACTATGGCTACACCTTC TRBV19 . many TRBJ1-2
CASSKQGSGAFF TGTGCCAGCAGCAAACAGGGGTCGGGGGCTTTCTTT TRBV7-2 TRBD1 many TRBJ1-1
CASRLGGASSYNEQFF TGTGCCAGCAGACTGGGGGGGGCAAGCTCCTACAATGAGCAGTTCTTC TRBV28 . many TRBJ2-1
CASSLGQPEAFF TGTGCCAGCAGCTTAGGGCAGCCGGAAGCTTTCTTT TRBV7-3 . many TRBJ1-1
CASSLSTLWGEQYF TGTGCCAGCAGCTTAAGTACCCTTTGGGGGGAGCAGTACTTC TRBV7-9 . many TRBJ2-7
CASSSTGTNYGYTF TGTGCCAGCAGCTCCACAGGGACTAACTATGGCTACACCTTC TRBV28 . many TRBJ1-2
CATSRAGVHSGNTIYF TGTGCCACCAGCAGAGCGGGAGTCCACTCTGGAAACACCATATATTTT TRBV15 . . TRBJ1-3
CSARAPSGPNQETQYF TGCAGTGCTAGAGCTCCTAGCGGGCCCAACCAAGAGACCCAGTACTTC TRBV20-1 TRBD2 . TRBJ2-5
CSVETGVLSHEQYF TGCAGCGTTGAAACAGGGGTTCTCTCCCACGAGCAGTACTTC TRBV29-1 TRBD1 many TRBJ2-7
CSAQGDMNTEAFF TGCAGTGCCCAGGGCGACATGAACACTGAAGCTTTCTTT TRBV20-1 . many TRBJ1-1
CASSLAAFMNTEAFF TGTGCCAGCAGTTTAGCGGCCTTCATGAACACTGAAGCTTTCTTT TRBV12-3/TRBV12-4 . many TRBJ1-1
CASSGAGDNTGELFF TGTGCCAGCAGCGGAGCAGGGGATAACACCGGGGAGCTGTTTTTT TRBV9 . few TRBJ2-2
CASSLSSGMAIDEQFF TGTGCCAGCAGCCTCTCTTCCGGGATGGCAATCGATGAGCAGTTCTTC TRBV11-3 . many TRBJ2-1
CASIPGTGYNEQFF TGTGCCAGCATTCCCGGGACAGGCTACAATGAGCAGTTCTTC TRBV12-3/TRBV12-4 TRBD1 few TRBJ2-1
CASSPADRTYGYTF TGTGCCAGCAGTCCGGCGGACAGGACCTATGGCTACACCTTC TRBV28 TRBD1 . TRBJ1-2